One and the same sample provided the 20 T cell receptor beta chains below, sequenced in a study of blood T cell repertoires in COVID-19. Method: immunoSEQ multiplex PCR; TCRdb's copy keeps in-frame clones and lacks some. The table includes some 300,000 clones, about nine tenths detected once. The sequenced sample consisted of peripheral blood. These receptors all come from a woman aged 25-40 years with COVID-19, enrolled during active disease.

This clone occurred once. The rearrangement uses TRBV6-5 and TRBJ1-1; D is undetermined. Deletions cut 2 bases from V and 7 bases from J, with 14 bases between. This CDR3 spans 14 amino acids. The germline CDR1 and CDR2 sequences are MNHEY and SVGAGI. CDR3 amino acids: CASSYQTGNLEAFF. The CDR3 DNA follows: TGTGCCAGCAGTTACCAAACCGGGAATCTTGAAGCTTTCTTT.

This clone was seen a few times. The gene calls are TRBV5-1 and TRBJ1-1; no clear D gene. The germline gives CDR1 SGHRS, CDR2 YFSETQ. The V end lost 4 bases, the J end lost 1 base, and 11 bases lay between the germline ends. This CDR3 has 14 residues. The CDR3 bases are TGCGCCAGCAGCCCGGCCCCAGGGAACACTGAAGCTTTCTTT. This codes for CASSPAPGNTEAFF.

V and J are TRBV5-7 and TRBJ1-1; TRBD1 might be the D (5 bases). TRBV5-7 falls under the ORF class, with uncertain function. CDR3 length: 16 residues. The V end lost 2 bases, the J end lost 6 bases, and 20 bases lay between the germline ends. Written as DNA, the CDR3 is TGTGCCAGCAGCTTCAAAAGCGGGGGGGGGACCGCTGAAGCTTTCTTT. This translates into CASSFKSGGGTAEAFF.

This chain uses TRBV6-2 or TRBV6-3 with TRBJ2-7, with a weak D call TRBD2 (5 bases). The germline V gene has CDR1 MNHEY and CDR2 SVGEGT. V was trimmed by 5 bases and J by 0 bases, leaving 11 bases between them. The CDR3 runs to 14 residues. CDR3 amino acids: CASSDLSGSYEQYV. The DNA for the CDR3 is TGTGCCAGCAGTGACCTGAGCGGCTCCTACGAGCAGTACGTC.

V is TRBV29-1 and J is TRBJ1-1; D is ambiguous. Trimming took 5 bases from V and 1 from J, leaving 17 bases between them. Germline CDR1 reads SQVTM; CDR2 reads ANQGSEA. The CDR3 is made up of 15 amino acids. The CDR3 coding sequence is TGCAGCGTTAAGTTGAAGCTGGGAGGGAACACTGAAGCTTTCTTT. Its translation is CSVKLKLGGNTEAFF. The full variable domain, completed using reference TRBV29-1 and TRBJ1-1, is SAVISQKPSRDICQRGTSLTIQCQVDSQVTMMFWYRQQPGQSLTLIATANQGSEATYESGFVIDKFPISRPNLTFSTLTVSNMSPEDSSIYLCSVKLKLGGNTEAFFGQGTRLTVV.

The J gene is TRBJ2-5, the V gene TRBV4-2; 8 nucleotides line up with TRBD2. The CDR3 consists of 16 residues. Losses at the gene ends were 4 bases for V and 0 bases for J; bases not matched to a gene: 7. CDR1 is LGHNA, CDR2 YNFKEQ, per germline. The CDR3 here is CASSPGPSGYQETQYF. CDR3 DNA: TGTGCCAGCAGCCCGGGGCCTAGCGGGTACCAAGAGACCCAGTACTTC.

V gene TRBV6-2 or TRBV6-3 combines with J gene TRBJ2-2; 8 bases align to TRBD2. V lost 2 bases and J lost 7; bases outside the gene matches: 9. Germline CDR1 is MNHEY and CDR2 is SVGEGT. The CDR3 is made up of 16 amino acids. The DNA for the CDR3 is TGTGCCAGCAGTTACGGGGCAGCGCGGGGGGTCGGGGAGCTGTTTTTT. Translation: CASSYGAARGVGELFF.

The chain employs TRBV30 and TRBJ1-6, with 8 positions matching TRBD1. Trimming cost V 5 bases and J 4 bases; bases outside gene matches: 1. Germline lookup yields CDR1 GTSNPN and CDR2 SVGIG (reference sequence). The CDR3 loop spans 13 amino acids. The DNA of the CDR3 is TGTGCCTGGGGACAGGGTTATAATTCACCCCTCCACTTT. Amino acids: CAWGQGYNSPLHF. Supplemented by reference TRBV30 and TRBJ1-6, the full variable domain reads SQTIHQWPATLVQPVGSPLSLECTVEGTSNPNLYWYRQAAGRGLQLLFYSVGIGQISSEVPQNLSASRPQDRQFILSSKKLLLSDSGFYLCAWGQGYNSPLHFGNGTRLTVT.

This chain connects TRBV20-1 to TRBJ1-2, with a possible D match to TRBD1 (6 bases). Germline loops: CDR1 DFQATT, CDR2 SNEGSKA (reference sequence). The CDR3 sequence is 11 residues long. The V and J ends lost 2 bases and 7 bases respectively, with 8 bases between them. CDR3 residues: CSARQGLGYTF. As DNA, the CDR3 is TGCAGTGCTAGACAGGGGCTTGGCTACACCTTC.

This clone showed up just once. J is TRBJ1-2 and V is TRBV5-1; 10 nucleotides agree with TRBD1. From germline, CDR1 is SGHRS and CDR2 YFSETQ. J lost 4 bases, V lost 3 bases, and 6 bases had no gene match. CDR3 length equals 15 residues. CDR3 sequence: CASSWGTGVAYGYTF. The CDR3 bases are TGCGCCAGCAGCTGGGGGACAGGGGTGGCCTATGGCTACACCTTC.

The rearrangement joins TRBV12-5 to TRBJ2-1; 7 bases line up with TRBD2. Trimming at V came to 3 bases and at J to 10 bases, leaving 3 bases not matched to a gene. The CDR3 loop spans 12 amino acids. Per germline, CDR1 LGHNT and CDR2 FRNRAP. The CDR3 sequence is CASGFPGGEQFF. The CDR3 DNA reads TGTGCTAGTGGTTTTCCCGGGGGGGAGCAGTTCTTC.

The DNA of the CDR3 is TGTGCCAGCAGCCAAGAATCTCTAGCGGGCCCTGGAGCCTACAATGAGCAGTTCTTC. It is translated as CASSQESLAGPGAYNEQFF. The V and J genes are TRBV3-1 (or the pseudogene TRBV3-2) and TRBJ2-1, with 8 bases fitting TRBD2. The CDR3 runs to 19 residues. Trimming cost V 0 bases and J 2 bases; bases outside gene matches: 12. The germline gives CDR1 LGHDT, CDR2 YNNKEL (reference sequence).

The genes are TRBV28 and TRBJ2-2, with D possibly matching TRBD1 (5 bases). The length of the CDR3 is 15 residues. V shed 5 bases and J shed 0 bases, with 10 bases lying between them. CDR1 MDHEN and CDR2 SYDVKM come from the germline V gene. Here the CDR3 DNA reads TGTGCCAGCAGTCCCAGGGTCCCGAACACCGGGGAGCTGTTTTTT. Translating it yields CASSPRVPNTGELFF.

The DNA for the CDR3 is TGTGCCAGCGGTGACTGGAGCCTTAATGAAAAACTGTTTTTT. Its protein product is CASGDWSLNEKLFF. The rearrangement links TRBV28 to TRBJ1-4; D remains unclear. This CDR3 contains 14 residues. Trimming removed 8 bases at V and 4 bases at J, with 14 bases between. Germline values: CDR1 MDHEN, CDR2 SYDVKM. Full variable domain (rest looked up from reference TRBV28 and TRBJ1-4): DVKVTQSSRYLVKRTGEKVFLECVQDMDHENMFWYRQDPGLGLRLIYFSYDVKMKEKGDIPEGYSVSREKKERFSLILESASTNQTSMYLCASGDWSLNEKLFFGSGTQLSVL.

The chain employs TRBV20-1 and TRBJ2-7, with D perhaps matching TRBD2 (5 bases). The CDR3 sequence is 12 residues long. The ends were cut back, 3 bases at V and 3 bases at J, with 9 bases in the middle. Germline V lookup: CDR1 DFQATT, CDR2 SNEGSKA (reference sequence). The CDR3 loop is CSASPGSYEQYV. CDR3 bases: TGCAGTGCTAGTCCGGGGAGCTACGAGCAGTACGTC.

The gene calls are TRBV18 and TRBJ1-1, with 8 positions matching TRBD1. CDR1 is KGHSH, CDR2 LQKENI, per germline. The ends lost 5 bases at V and 1 base at J; junction bases unmatched: 6. The CDR3 loop spans 15 amino acids. CDR3 coding DNA: TGTGCCAGCTCATTAGGACAGGGACAGAACACTGAAGCTTTCTTT. It codes for CASSLGQGQNTEAFF.

The chain has TRBV6-5 and TRBJ1-2; D might be TRBD1 (5 bases). The CDR3 covers 14 residues. Germline CDR1 and CDR2: MNHEY and SVGAGI. Trimming left V 0 bases short and J 4 bases short, with 9 bases between. CDR3 nucleotides: TGTGCCAGCAGTTACTCAGGAGGGGTCTATGGCTACACCTTC. Translated, it gives CASSYSGGVYGYTF.

The V call is TRBV30, the J call TRBJ1-2; D unclear. Deletions cut 7 bases from V and 5 bases from J, with 17 bases between. Looked up from germline, CDR1 is GTSNPN and CDR2 is SVGIG (reference sequence). The CDR3 covers 13 residues. The chain's CDR3 is CASRRSGEYGYTF. As DNA, the CDR3 is TGTGCCTCCCGGAGGTCCGGGGAATATGGCTACACCTTC.

This clone has a single count. This rearrangement joins TRBV5-6 to TRBJ2-5; 8 bases line up with TRBD1. Germline loops: CDR1 SGHDT, CDR2 YYEEEE. V lost 3 bases and J lost 1; bases outside the gene matches: 14. This CDR3 region has 18 residues. CDR3 bases: TGTGCCAGCAGCTATCAGGGAATAGGACAGGGATCCCAAGAGACCCAGTACTTC. This translates into CASSYQGIGQGSQETQYF.

This rearrangement joins TRBV29-1 to TRBJ2-3; 13 bases line up with TRBD2. Losses at the gene ends were 6 bases for V and 4 bases for J; bases not matched to a gene: 4. The CDR3 length is 14 residues. CDR1 SQVTM and CDR2 ANQGSEA come from the germline V gene. The CDR3 here is CSVGGLAGPDTQYF. The CDR3 DNA is TGCAGCGTCGGGGGACTAGCGGGGCCAGATACGCAGTATTTT.